This T cell receptor beta chain was obtained from a study of blood T cell repertoires in COVID-19. After removal of 8 bases from V and 5 bases from J, the junction contained 6 bases not matched to a gene. The CDR3 extends over 12 amino acids. Per the germline V gene, CDR1 is SQVTM and CDR2 is ANQGSEA. In the authors' methods: Amplified reference gene primers provided the basis for estimating nucleated cell counts. Repertoires were generated with immunoSEQ multiplex PCR, while TCRdb's copy carries only in-frame clones and drops some. That table furnishes V, J and clone size, whereas the DNA furnished D and trimming. This table holds about 68,000 clones, 80% to 90% found once.

V is TRBV29-1 and J is TRBJ2-5; the match to TRBD2 covers 9 bases. Sequencing was performed on peripheral blood. The receptor comes from a man in his thirties or forties with acute or convalescent COVID-19. This chain's CDR3 is CSIGTSRETQYF. Here the CDR3 DNA reads TGCAGCATTGGGACTAGCCGGGAGACCCAGTACTTC.